This TCR beta chain is drawn from a study of PD-1 blockade in classical Hodgkin lymphoma. Across the study: Patients were infused with nivolumab 3 mg/kg every 2 weeks. Notes on the study in general: As was reported, newly diagnosed patients showed lower baseline TCR diversity than healthy donors did. Repertoires differed for reasons still undefined, possibly disease activity or prior therapy. Patients excluded were those beginning nivolumab under 1 year after ASCT.

Germline V gene data show CDR1 as LNHDA and CDR2 as SQIVND (reference sequence). J lost 9 bases, V lost 2 bases, and 4 bases had no gene match. The CDR3 totals 14 residues. Each patient relapsed following autologous stem cell transplantation, and prior brentuximab vedotin exposure differed. The method was immunoSEQ multiplex PCR; TCRdb's version includes in-frame clones alone and lacks a portion of them. The sample includes more than 35,000 clones, over 65% seen only once; the top ten take roughly 15%. This clone appeared a few times. Its antigen remains unidentified. The chain is built from TRBV19 and TRBJ1-6, with TRBD1 matching 7 bases. The input for sequencing was peripheral blood mononuclear cells (PBMCs), taken before the second cycle of nivolumab. This clonotype originated in a human donor with classical Hodgkin lymphoma. CDR3 coding DNA: TGTGCCAGTAGTATAACAGGGGAGGGTTCACCCCTCCACTTT. It yields the protein CASSITGEGSPLHF.